This T cell receptor beta chain was profiled in a study of cytomegalovirus exposure and HLA in healthy donors. Study-level background: A later analysis reported the 100 to 150 validation repertoires used the same platform as the 550 to 700 first-cohort repertoires. Study findings and constraints: Subsequent analysis revealed that first-cohort TCR clusters tended to co-occur in the approximately 120 validation repertoires. The study put 150 to 200 TCR beta chains on its list as cytomegalovirus-associated.

TCRdb keeps only in-frame clones here, not all; method: immunoSEQ multiplex PCR. This sample has about 76,000 clones, with roughly 94% found just once. The CDR3 spans 13 residues. Deletions cut 6 bases from V and 0 bases from J, with 8 bases between. Germline-derived CDR1 and CDR2 are SNHLY and FYNNEI. Regarding this clone: Antigen: not known.

Sequencing used PBMCs. V gene TRBV2 combines with J gene TRBJ2-5, with D tentatively TRBD2 (5 bases). This receptor was identified in a man between 18 and 29 years old in good health and CMV-seropositive. The CDR3 nucleotides are TGTGCCAGCAGGAGGGAGTACCAAGAGACCCAGTACTTC. Its translation: CASRREYQETQYF. Variable domain in full (rest from reference TRBV2 and TRBJ2-5): EPEVTQTPSHQVTQMGQEVILRCVPISNHLYFYWYRQILGQKVEFLVSFYNNEISEKSEIFDDQFSVERPDGSNFTLKIRSTKLEDSAMYFCASRREYQETQYFGPGTRLLVL.